Following are 3 T cell receptor beta chains from one sample sequenced in a study of monozygotic twins with inflammatory bowel disease. TCRdb re-called the 5' RACE reads and shows each CDR3 protein once, DNA omitted. The sample data list a few hundred thousand distinct CDR3 sequences. Sequences were obtained from blood. Receptors originate from a human donor with ulcerative colitis or Crohn's disease, or a healthy co-twin of an affected twin (not recorded which).

The genes are TRBV12-3 or TRBV12-4 and TRBJ2-7. The CDR3 contains 13 residues. The CDR3 here is CASSRTLGLEQYF.

This rearrangement joins TRBV10-3 to TRBJ2-1; TCRdb's D call of TRBD1 is untestable without DNA. The CDR3 is 18 residues long. Germline CDR1 reads ENHRY; CDR2 reads SYGVKD. The CDR3 reads CATHFGRGLSSPYNEQFF.

The gene calls are TRBV29-1 and TRBJ2-5; TCRdb's D call of TRBD2 is untestable without DNA. Germline CDR1 and CDR2: SQVTM and ANQGSEA. There are 14 residues in the CDR3. CDR3 region: CSEKGLAGEGTQHF.